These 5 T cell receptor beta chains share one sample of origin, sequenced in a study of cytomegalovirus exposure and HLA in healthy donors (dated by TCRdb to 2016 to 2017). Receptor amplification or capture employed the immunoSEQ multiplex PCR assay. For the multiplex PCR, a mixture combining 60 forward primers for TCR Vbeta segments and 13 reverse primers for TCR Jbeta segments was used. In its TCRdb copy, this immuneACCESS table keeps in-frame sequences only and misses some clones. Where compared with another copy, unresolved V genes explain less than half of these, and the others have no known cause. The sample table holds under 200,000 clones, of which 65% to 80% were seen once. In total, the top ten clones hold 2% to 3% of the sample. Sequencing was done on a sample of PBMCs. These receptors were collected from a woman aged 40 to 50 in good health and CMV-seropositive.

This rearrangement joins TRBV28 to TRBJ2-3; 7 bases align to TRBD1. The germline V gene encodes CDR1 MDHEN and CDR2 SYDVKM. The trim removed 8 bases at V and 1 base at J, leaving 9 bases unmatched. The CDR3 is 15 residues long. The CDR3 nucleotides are TGTGCCAGCGGATACAGGGGTCGAGGCACAGATACGCAGTATTTT. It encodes CASGYRGRGTDTQYF.

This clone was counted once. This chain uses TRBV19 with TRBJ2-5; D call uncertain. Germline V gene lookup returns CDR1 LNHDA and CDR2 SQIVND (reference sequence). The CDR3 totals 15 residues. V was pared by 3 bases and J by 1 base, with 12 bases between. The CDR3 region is CASSISPMAQETQYF. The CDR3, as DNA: TGTGCCAGTAGTATCTCCCCAATGGCCCAAGAGACCCAGTACTTC. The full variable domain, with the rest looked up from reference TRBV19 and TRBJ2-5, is DGGITQSPKYLFRKEGQNVTLSCEQNLNHDAMYWYRQDPGQGLRLIYYSQIVNDFQKGDIAEGYSVSREKKESFPLTVTSAQKNPTAFYLCASSISPMAQETQYFGPGTRLLVL.

The CDR3 DNA reads as TGTGCCAGCAGGACCCCGGGACAGGGGAAAAATCAGCCCCAGCATTTT. Protein sequence: CASRTPGQGKNQPQHF. The gene calls are TRBV28 and TRBJ1-5; 10 bases fit TRBD1. This CDR3 is built from 16 residues. Germline lookup yields CDR1 MDHEN and CDR2 SYDVKM. The V and J ends lost 6 bases and 4 bases, in that order; junction bases with no gene match: 9.

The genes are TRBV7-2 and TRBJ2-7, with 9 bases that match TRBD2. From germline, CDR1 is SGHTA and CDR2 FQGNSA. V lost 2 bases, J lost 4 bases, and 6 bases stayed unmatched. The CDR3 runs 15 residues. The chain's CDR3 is CASSLRPSGMYEQYF. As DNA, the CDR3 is TGTGCCAGCAGCTTACGGCCTAGCGGGATGTACGAGCAGTACTTC.

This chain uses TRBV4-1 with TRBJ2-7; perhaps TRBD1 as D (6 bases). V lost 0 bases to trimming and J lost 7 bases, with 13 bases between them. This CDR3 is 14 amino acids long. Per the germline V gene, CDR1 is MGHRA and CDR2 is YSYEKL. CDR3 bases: TGCGCCAGCAGCCAAGACCTCACAGGGAATGAGCAGTACTTC. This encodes CASSQDLTGNEQYF.